The next 2 T cell receptor beta chains were all read from a single sample in a study of cytomegalovirus exposure and HLA in healthy donors (TCRdb year 2017). The library was made by the immunoSEQ multiplex PCR assay. For the multiplex PCR, a mixture combining 60 forward primers for TCR Vbeta segments and 13 reverse primers for TCR Jbeta segments was used. The table was pulled from immuneACCESS by TCRdb, which kept in-frame rearrangements only. Such tables lose some clones; where checked, under half of the loss comes from unresolved V genes, and the rest has no known cause. The record for this sample contains over 80,000 clones. The leading ten clones occupy about 5.9% of the sample. Sequencing was performed on PBMCs. Receptors were obtained from a girl under 18 in good health and CMV-seropositive.

V usage is TRBV23-1 and J usage is TRBJ1-1; D gene ambiguous. TRBV23-1 is an ORF, with its function uncertain. There are 12 residues in the CDR3. Trimming removed 6 bases from V and 0 bases from J, with 5 bases in between. The CDR3: CASRAVNTEAFF. CDR3 sequence (DNA): TGCGCCAGCAGGGCAGTGAACACTGAAGCTTTCTTT.

The rearrangement links TRBV2 to TRBJ2-5; 10 bases fit TRBD1. Trimming cost V 4 bases and J 1 base; bases outside gene matches: 18. Looked up from germline, CDR1 is SNHLY and CDR2 is FYNNEI. The length of the CDR3 is 20 residues. The CDR3 here is CASSADAGTGDVLGQETQYF. The CDR3, as DNA: TGTGCCAGCAGTGCCGACGCCGGGACAGGGGACGTACTGGGCCAAGAGACCCAGTACTTC.